This T cell receptor (beta chain) was documented in a study of T cell changes during pregnancy in multiple sclerosis. The data were produced by immunoSEQ multiplex PCR, yet TCRdb's version contains in-frame clones alone and is incomplete. This table has around 19,000 clones, about 85% appearing once. Trimming pared 5 bases from V and 1 base from J, leaving 10 bases between. The germline V gene encodes CDR1 SQVTM and CDR2 ANQGSEA. There are 13 residues in the CDR3. Source: CD8+ T cells from peripheral blood mononuclear cells, taken after pregnancy. J is TRBJ2-3 and V is TRBV29-1; D may be TRBD2 (6 bases). This receptor was taken from a female donor in good health, enrolled as a control in a pregnancy study. The CDR3: CSVPPGGTDTQYF. The CDR3 DNA sequence: TGCAGCGTTCCTCCGGGAGGCACAGATACGCAGTATTTT.